The clone carrying this T cell receptor (beta chain) was recorded once. What it binds is unknown. These data belong to a study of T cell responses to AZD1222 COVID-19 vaccine. Study-wide results and caveats: Baseline seropositives among AZD1222 recipients totaled only five to seven.

Method: immunoSEQ multiplex PCR; TCRdb's copy keeps in-frame clones and lacks some. The data contain roughly 100,000 clones, around 91% of them singletons. The sequence came from an adult who received the AZD1222 COVID-19 vaccine. The sequencing here drew on peripheral blood, taken 28 days after the second AZD1222 dose.

CDR3 DNA sequence: TGTGCCAGCAGCTTAATAGCACCAACCACCGGGGAGCTGTTTTTT. The encoded protein is CASSLIAPTTGELFF. The V and J genes are TRBV11-1 and TRBJ2-2, with D hard to call. The CDR3 is made up of 15 amino acids. Germline V gives CDR1 SGHAT, CDR2 FQDESV (reference sequence). V lost 2 bases, J lost 4 bases, and 11 bases lay in between.